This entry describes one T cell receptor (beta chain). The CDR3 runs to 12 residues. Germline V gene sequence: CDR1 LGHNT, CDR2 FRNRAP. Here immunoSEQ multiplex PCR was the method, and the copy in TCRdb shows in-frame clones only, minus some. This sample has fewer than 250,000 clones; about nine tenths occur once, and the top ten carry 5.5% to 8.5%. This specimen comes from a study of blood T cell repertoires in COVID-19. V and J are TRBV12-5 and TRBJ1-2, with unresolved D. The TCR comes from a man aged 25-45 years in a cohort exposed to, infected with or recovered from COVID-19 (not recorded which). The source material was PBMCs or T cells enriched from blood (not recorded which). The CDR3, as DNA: TGTGCCGCACCGCCGGGTACCTATGGCTACACCTTC. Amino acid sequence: CAAPPGTYGYTF.